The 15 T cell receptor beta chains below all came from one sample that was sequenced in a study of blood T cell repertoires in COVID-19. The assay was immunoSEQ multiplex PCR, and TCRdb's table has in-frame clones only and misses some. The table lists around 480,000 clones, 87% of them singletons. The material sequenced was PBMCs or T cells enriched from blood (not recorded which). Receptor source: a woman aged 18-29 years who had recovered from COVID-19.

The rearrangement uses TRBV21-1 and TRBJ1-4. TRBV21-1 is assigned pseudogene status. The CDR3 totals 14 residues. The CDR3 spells CASSWRETNEKLFF. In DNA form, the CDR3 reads TGTGCCAGCTCATGGCGGGAAACTAATGAAAAACTGTTTTTT.

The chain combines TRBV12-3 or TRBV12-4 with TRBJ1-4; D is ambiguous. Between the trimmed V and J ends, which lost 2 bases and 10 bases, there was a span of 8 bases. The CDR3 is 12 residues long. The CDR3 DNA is TGTGCCAGCAGTTTACCCCTAGGAAAACTGTTTTTT. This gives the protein CASSLPLGKLFF.

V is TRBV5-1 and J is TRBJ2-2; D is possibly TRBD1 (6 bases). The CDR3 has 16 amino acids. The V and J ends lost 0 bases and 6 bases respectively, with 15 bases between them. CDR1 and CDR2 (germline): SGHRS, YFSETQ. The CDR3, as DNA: TGCGCCAGCAGCTTGGAGGTCCACAGGGCCGCCGGGGAGCTGTTTTTT. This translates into CASSLEVHRAAGELFF.

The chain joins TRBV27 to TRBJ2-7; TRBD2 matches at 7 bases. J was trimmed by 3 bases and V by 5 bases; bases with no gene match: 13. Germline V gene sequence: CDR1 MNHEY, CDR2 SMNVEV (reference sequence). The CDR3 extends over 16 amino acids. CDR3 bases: TGTGCCAGCAGTGCCGAGGGCCGGGGGGAGGGCTACGAGCAGTACTTC. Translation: CASSAEGRGEGYEQYF.

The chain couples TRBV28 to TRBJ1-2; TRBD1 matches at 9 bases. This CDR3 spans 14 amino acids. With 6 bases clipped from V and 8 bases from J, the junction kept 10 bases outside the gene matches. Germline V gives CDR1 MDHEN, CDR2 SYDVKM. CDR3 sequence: CASSPQGASRGYTF. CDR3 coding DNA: TGTGCCAGCAGCCCACAGGGGGCGAGTAGGGGCTACACCTTC.

The CDR3 reads CASSPRQGVNSPLHF. The CDR3 DNA follows: TGTGCCAGCAGTCCAAGACAGGGGGTAAATTCACCCCTCCACTTT. The chain recombines TRBV6-4 with TRBJ1-6, with 9 bases lining up with TRBD1. CDR3 size: 15 residues. Germline V lookup: CDR1 MRHNA, CDR2 SNTAGT. V lost 5 bases, J lost 7 bases, and 6 bases stayed unmatched.

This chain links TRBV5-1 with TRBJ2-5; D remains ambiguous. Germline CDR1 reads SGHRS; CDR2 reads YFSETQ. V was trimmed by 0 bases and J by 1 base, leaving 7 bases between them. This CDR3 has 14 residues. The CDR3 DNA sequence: TGCGCCAGCAGCTTGGGTAGATTCCAAGAGACCCAGTACTTC. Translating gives CASSLGRFQETQYF.

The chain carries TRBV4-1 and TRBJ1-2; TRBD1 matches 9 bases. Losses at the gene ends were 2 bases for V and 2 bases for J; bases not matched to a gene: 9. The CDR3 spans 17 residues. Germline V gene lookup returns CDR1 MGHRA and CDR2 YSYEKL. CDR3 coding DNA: TGCGCCAGCAGCCAAATGATCCCGGACAGGGGAAACTATGGCTACACCTTC. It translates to CASSQMIPDRGNYGYTF.

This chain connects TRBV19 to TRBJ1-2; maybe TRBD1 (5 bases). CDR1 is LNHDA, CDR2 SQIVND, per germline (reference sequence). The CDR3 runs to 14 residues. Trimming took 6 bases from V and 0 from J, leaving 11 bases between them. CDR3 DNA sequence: TGTGCCAGTAGCGCTCACAGGCCTAACTATGGCTACACCTTC. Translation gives CASSAHRPNYGYTF.

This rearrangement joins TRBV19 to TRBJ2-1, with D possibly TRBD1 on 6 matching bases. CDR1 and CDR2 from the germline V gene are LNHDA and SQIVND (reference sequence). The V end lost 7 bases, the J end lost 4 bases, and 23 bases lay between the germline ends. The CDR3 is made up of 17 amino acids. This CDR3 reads CASTPRAGALSYNEQFF. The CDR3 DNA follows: TGTGCCAGTACCCCGAGAGCAGGGGCACTTTCTTACAATGAGCAGTTCTTC.

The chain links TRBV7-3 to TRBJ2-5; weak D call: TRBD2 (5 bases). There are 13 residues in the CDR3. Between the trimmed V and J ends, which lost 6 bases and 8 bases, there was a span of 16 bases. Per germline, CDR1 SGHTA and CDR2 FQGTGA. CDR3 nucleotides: TGTGCCAGCAGTCTGGACTCAAGCGGAACCCAGTACTTC. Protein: CASSLDSSGTQYF.

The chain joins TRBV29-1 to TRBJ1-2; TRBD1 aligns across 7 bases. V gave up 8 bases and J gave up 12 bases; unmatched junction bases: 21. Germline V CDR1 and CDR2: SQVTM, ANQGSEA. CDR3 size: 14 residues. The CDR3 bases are TGCAGCTTCCACTCCGGGACAGCGAGCCCGGCGGACACCTTC. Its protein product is CSFHSGTASPADTF. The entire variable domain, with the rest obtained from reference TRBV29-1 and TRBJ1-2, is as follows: SAVISQKPSRDICQRGTSLTIQCQVDSQVTMMFWYRQQPGQSLTLIATANQGSEATYESGFVIDKFPISRPNLTFSTLTVSNMSPEDSSIYLCSFHSGTASPADTFGSGTRLTVV.

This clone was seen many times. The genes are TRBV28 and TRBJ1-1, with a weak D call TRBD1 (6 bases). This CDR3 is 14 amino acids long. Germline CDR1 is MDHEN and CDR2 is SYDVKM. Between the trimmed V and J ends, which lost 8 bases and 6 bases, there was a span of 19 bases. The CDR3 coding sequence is TGTGCCAGCCGAGTTCAGCCGGGACAAGCTGAAGCTTTCTTT. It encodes CASRVQPGQAEAFF.

The CDR3 here is CASSAGQNNSPLHF. CDR3 sequence (DNA): TGCGCCAGCAGCGCGGGACAGAACAATTCACCCCTCCACTTT. V gene TRBV5-1 combines with J gene TRBJ1-6, with TRBD1 matching over 7 bases. V lost 4 bases, J lost 7 bases, and 5 bases stayed unmatched. The CDR3 totals 14 residues. CDR1 and CDR2 from the germline V gene are SGHRS and YFSETQ. Drawing the rest from reference TRBV5-1 and TRBJ1-6, the complete variable domain is KAGVTQTPRYLIKTRGQQVTLSCSPISGHRSVSWYQQTPGQGLQFLFEYFSETQRNKGNFPGRFSGRQFSNSRSEMNVSTLELGDSALYLCASSAGQNNSPLHFGNGTRLTVT.

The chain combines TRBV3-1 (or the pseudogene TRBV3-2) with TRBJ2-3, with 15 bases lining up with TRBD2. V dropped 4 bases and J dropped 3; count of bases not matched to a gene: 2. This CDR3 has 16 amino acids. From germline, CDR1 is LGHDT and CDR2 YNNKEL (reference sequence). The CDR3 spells CASSRGLAGGTDTQYF. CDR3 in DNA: TGTGCCAGCAGCCGAGGACTAGCGGGGGGGACAGATACGCAGTATTTT.